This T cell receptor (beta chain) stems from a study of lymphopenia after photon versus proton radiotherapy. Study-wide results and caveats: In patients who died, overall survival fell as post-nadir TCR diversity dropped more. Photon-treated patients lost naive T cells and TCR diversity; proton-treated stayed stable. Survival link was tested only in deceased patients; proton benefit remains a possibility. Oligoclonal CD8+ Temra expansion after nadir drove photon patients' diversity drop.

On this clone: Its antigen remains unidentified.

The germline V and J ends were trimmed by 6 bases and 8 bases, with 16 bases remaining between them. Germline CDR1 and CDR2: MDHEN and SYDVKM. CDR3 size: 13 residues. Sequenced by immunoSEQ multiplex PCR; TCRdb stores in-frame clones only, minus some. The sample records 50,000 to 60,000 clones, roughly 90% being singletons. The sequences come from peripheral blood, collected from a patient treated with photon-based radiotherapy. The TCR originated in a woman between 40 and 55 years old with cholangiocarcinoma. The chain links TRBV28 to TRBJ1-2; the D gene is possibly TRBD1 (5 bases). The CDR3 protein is CASRSTGAEGYTF. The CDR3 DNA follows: TGTGCCAGCAGGTCGACCGGGGCAGAAGGCTACACCTTC.